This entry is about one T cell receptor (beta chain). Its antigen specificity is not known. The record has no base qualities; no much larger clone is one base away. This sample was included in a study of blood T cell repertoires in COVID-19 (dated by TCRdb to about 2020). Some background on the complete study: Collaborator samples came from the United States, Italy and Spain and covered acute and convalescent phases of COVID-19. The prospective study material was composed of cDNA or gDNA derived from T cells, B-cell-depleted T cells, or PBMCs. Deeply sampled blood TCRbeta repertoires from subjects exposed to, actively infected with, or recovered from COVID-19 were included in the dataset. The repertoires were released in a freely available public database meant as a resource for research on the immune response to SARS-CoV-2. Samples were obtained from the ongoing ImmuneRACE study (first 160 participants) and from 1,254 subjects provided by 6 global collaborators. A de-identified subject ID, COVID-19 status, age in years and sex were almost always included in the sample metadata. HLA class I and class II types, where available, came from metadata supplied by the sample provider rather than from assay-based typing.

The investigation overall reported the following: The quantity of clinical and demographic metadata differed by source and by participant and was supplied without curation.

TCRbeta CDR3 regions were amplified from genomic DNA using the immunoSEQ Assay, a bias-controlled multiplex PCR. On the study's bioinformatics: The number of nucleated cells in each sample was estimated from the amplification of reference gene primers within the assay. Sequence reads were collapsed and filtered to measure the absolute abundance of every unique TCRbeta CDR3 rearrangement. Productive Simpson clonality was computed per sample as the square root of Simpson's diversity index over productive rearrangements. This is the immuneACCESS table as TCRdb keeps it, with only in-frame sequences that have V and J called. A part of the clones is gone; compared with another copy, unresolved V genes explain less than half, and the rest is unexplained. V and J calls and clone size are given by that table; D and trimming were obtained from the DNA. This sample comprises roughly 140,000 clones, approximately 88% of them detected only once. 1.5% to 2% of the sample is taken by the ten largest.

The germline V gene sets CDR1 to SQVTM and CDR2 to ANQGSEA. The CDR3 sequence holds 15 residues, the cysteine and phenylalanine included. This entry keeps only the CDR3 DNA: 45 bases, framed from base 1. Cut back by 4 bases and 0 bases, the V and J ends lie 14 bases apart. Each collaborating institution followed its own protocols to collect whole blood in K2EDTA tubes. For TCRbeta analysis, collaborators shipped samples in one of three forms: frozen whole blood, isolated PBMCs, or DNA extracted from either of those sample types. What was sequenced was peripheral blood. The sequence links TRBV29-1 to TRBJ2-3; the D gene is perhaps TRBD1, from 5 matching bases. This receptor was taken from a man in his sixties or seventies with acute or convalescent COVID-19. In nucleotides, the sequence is TGCAGCGTTGTCCCCATGACAGCTAGCACAGATACGCAGTATTTT. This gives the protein CSVVPMTASTDTQYF.